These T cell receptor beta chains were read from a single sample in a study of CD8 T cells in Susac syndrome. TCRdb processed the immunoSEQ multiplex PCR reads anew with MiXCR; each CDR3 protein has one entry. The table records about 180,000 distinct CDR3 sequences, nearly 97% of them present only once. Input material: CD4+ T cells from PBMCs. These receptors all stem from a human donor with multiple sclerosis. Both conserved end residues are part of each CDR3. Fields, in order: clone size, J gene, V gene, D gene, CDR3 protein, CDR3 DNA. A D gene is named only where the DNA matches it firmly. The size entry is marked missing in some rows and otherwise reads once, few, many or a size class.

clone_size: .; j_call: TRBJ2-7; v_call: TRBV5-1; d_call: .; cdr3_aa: CASSLGPGASYEQYF; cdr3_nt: TGCGCCAGCAGCTTGGGACCAGGGGCGTCCTACGAGCAGTACTTC
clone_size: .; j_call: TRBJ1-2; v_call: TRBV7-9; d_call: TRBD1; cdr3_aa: CASRLVDREKYGYTF; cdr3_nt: TGTGCCAGCAGACTAGTCGACAGGGAGAAGTATGGCTACACCTTC
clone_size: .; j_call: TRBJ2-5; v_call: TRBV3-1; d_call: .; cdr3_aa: CASSQGRDGTQYF; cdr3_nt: TGTGCCAGCAGCCAAGGACGGGACGGGACCCAGTACTTC
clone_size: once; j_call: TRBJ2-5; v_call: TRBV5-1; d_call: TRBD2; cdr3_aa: CASSLGLRGEETQYF; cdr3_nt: TGCGCCAGCAGCCTGGGACTACGGGGGGAGGAGACCCAGTACTTC
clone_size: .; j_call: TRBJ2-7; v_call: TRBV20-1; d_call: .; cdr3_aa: CSAKSPWGLGYEQYF; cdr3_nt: TGCAGTGCTAAATCTCCCTGGGGCCTCGGGTACGAGCAGTACTTC
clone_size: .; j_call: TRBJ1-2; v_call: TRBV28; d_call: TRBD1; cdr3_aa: CASSSTGRLNYGYTF; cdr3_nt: TGTGCCAGCAGTTCGACAGGGAGGCTTAACTATGGCTACACCTTC
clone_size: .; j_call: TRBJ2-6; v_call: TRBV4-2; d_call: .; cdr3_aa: CASSQESLGGGGWAGSGANVLTF; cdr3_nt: TGTGCCAGCAGCCAAGAATCACTAGGGGGGGGCGGATGGGCTGGCTCTGGGGCCAACGTCCTGACTTTC
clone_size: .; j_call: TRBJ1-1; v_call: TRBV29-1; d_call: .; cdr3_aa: CSVDGVEAFF; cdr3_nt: TGCAGCGTTGACGGCGTGGAAGCTTTCTTT
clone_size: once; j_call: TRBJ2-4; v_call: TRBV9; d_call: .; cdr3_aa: CASSLGGAVKNIQYF; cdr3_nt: TGTGCCAGCAGCCTTGGGGGTGCGGTCAAAAACATTCAGTACTTC
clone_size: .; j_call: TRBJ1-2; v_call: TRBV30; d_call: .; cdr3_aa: CAWSWGPEGYTF; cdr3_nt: TGTGCCTGGAGTTGGGGCCCTGAGGGCTACACCTTC
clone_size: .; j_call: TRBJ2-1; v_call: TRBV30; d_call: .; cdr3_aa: CAWTFGGNEQFF; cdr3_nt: TGTGCCTGGACCTTCGGGGGTAATGAGCAGTTCTTC
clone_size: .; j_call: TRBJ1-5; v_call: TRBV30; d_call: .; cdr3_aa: CAWATGIGNQPQHF; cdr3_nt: TGTGCCTGGGCTACAGGGATTGGCAATCAGCCCCAGCATTTT
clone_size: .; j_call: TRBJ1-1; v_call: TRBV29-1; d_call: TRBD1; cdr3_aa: CSVLPRQGQTEAFF; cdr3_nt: TGCAGCGTCCTACCTCGACAGGGCCAAACTGAAGCTTTCTTT
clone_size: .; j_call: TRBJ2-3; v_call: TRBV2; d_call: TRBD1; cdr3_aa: CASRTDRGSTDTQYF; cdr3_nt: TGTGCCAGCAGGACGGACAGGGGGAGCACAGATACGCAGTATTTT
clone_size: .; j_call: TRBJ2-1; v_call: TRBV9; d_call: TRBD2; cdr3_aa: CASSVGSSGGNSEQFF; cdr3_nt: TGTGCCAGCAGCGTAGGTTCTAGCGGGGGGAATAGTGAGCAGTTCTTC
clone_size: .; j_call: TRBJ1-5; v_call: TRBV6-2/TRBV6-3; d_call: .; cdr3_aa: CASSYPGAGQPQHF; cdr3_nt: TGTGCCAGCAGTTACCCAGGGGCTGGACAGCCCCAGCATTTT
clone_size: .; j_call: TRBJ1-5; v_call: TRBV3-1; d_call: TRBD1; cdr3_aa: CASSPGQGLVQPQHF; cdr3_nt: TGTGCCAGCAGCCCAGGACAGGGGCTCGTTCAGCCCCAGCATTTT
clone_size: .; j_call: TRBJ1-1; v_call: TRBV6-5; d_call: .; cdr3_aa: CASSYSARHRGRPTNTEAFF; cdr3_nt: TGTGCCAGCAGTTACTCCGCTCGTCATCGGGGGCGACCAACGAACACTGAAGCTTTCTTT
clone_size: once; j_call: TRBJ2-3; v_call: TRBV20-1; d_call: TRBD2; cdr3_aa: CSARNGGGATDTQYF; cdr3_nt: TGCAGTGCTAGAAATGGCGGGGGAGCCACAGATACGCAGTATTTT
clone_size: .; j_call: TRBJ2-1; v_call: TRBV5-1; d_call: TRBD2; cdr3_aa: CASSLSGESYNEQFF; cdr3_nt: TGCGCCAGCAGCTTGAGCGGGGAGTCCTACAATGAGCAGTTCTTC
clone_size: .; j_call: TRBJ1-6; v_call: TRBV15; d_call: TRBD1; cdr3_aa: CATSMRMVTGANSPLHF; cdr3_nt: TGTGCCACCAGCATGAGGATGGTGACAGGGGCGAATTCACCCCTCCACTTT
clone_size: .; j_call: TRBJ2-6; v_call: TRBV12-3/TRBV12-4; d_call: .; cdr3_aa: CASSPPPSGNSGANVLTF; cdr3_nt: TGTGCCAGCAGCCCCCCGCCGTCTGGTAACTCTGGGGCCAACGTCCTGACTTTC
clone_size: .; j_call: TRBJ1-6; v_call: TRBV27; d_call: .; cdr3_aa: CASSYLGRAGSPLHF; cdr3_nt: TGTGCCAGCAGTTACCTGGGCAGGGCCGGTTCACCCCTCCACTTT
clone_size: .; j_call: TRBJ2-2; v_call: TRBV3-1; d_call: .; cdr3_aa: CASSLGLGAGELFF; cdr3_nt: TGTGCCAGCAGCCTTGGGCTTGGGGCCGGGGAGCTGTTTTTT
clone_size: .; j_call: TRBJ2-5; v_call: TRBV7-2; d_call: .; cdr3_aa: CASSFNGPRETQYF; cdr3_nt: TGTGCCAGCAGCTTCAACGGGCCGAGGGAGACCCAGTACTTC
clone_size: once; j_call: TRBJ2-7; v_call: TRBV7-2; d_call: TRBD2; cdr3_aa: CASSPFGSGGDEQYF; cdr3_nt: TGTGCCAGCAGCCCGTTCGGGAGCGGGGGGGATGAGCAGTACTTC
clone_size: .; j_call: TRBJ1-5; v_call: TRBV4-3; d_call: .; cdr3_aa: CASSQDWLISNQPQHF; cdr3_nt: TGCGCCAGCAGCCAAGATTGGCTGATTAGCAATCAGCCCCAGCATTTT
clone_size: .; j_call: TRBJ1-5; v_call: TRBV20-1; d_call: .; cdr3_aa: CSARWLESLGPWRNSNQPQHF; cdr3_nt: TGCAGTGCTAGATGGTTAGAATCCTTGGGGCCGTGGAGAAATAGCAATCAGCCCCAGCATTTT
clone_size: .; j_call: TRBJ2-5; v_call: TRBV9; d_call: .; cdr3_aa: CASSVGVQETQYF; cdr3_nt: TGTGCCAGCAGCGTGGGGGTGCAAGAGACCCAGTACTTC
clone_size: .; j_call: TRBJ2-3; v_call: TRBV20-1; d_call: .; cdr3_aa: CSARALADTQYF; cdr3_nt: TGCAGTGCTAGAGCCCTAGCAGATACGCAGTATTTT
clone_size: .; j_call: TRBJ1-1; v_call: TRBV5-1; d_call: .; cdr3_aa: CASSRYRVFTEAFF; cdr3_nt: TGCGCCAGCAGCAGATACCGGGTCTTCACTGAAGCTTTCTTT
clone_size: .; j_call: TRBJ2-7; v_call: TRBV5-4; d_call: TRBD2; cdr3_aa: CASSLLSSGGAREQYF; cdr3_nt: TGTGCCAGCAGCTTGTTGTCTAGCGGGGGGGCTCGAGAGCAGTACTTC
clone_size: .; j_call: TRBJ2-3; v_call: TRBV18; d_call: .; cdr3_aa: CASSPGNTDTQYF; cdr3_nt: TGTGCCAGCTCACCAGGGAACACAGATACGCAGTATTTT
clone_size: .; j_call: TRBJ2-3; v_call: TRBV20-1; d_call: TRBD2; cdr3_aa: CSGTFLAGGSTDTQYF; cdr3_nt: TGCAGTGGGACGTTTCTAGCGGGGGGGAGCACAGATACGCAGTATTTT
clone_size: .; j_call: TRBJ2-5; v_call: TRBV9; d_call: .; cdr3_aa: CASSVRMGETQYF; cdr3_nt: TGTGCCAGCAGCGTGAGAATGGGGGAGACCCAGTACTTC
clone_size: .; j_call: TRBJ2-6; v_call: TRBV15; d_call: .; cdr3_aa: CATSRAPGGSGANVLTF; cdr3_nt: TGTGCCACCAGCAGAGCCCCTGGTGGCTCTGGGGCCAACGTCCTGACTTTC
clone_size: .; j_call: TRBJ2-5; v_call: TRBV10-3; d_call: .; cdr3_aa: CATQGGAAETQYF; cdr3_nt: TGTGCCACCCAGGGGGGGGCGGCGGAGACCCAGTACTTC
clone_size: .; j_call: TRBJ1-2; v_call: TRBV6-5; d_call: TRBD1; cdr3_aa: CASSYGRGTGLNYGYTF; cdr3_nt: TGTGCCAGCAGTTATGGTAGAGGGACAGGGCTTAACTATGGCTACACCTTC
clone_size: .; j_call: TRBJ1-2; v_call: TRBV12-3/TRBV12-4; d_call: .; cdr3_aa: CASSFSGPTGGYTF; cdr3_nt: TGTGCCAGCAGTTTCTCAGGCCCCACGGGTGGCTACACCTTC
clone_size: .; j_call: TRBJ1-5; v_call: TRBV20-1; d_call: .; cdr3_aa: CSALQTGNQPQHF; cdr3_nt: TGCAGTGCGCTCCAAACAGGGAATCAGCCCCAGCATTTT
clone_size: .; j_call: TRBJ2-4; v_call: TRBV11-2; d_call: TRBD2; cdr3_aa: CASRWGLAGAHRELGKNIQYF; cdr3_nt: TGTGCCAGCAGATGGGGACTAGCGGGGGCCCACCGGGAGCTCGGCAAAAACATTCAGTACTTC